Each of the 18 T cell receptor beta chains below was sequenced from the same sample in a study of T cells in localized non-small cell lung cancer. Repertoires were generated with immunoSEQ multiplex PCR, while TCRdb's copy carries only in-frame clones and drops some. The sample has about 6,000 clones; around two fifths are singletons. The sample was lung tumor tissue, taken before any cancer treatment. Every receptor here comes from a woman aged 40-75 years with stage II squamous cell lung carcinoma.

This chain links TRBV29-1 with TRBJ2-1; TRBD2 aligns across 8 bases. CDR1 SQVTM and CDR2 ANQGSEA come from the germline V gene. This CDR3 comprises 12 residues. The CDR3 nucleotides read TGCAGGACTAAAAGCGGGAGTGATGAGCAGTTCTTC. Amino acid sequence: CRTKSGSDEQFF.

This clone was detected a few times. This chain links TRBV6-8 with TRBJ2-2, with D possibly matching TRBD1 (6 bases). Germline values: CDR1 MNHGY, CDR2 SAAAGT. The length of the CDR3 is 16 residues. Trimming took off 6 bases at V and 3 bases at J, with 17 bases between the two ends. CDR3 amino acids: CASRGRVRGYTGELFF. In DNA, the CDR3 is TGTGCCAGCAGGGGGCGCGTCAGGGGATACACCGGGGAGCTGTTTTTT.

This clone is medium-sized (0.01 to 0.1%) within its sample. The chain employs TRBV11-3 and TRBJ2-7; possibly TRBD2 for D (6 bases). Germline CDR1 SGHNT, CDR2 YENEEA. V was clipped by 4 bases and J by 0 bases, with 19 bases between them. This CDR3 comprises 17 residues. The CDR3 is CASSSHPGDLSSYEQYF. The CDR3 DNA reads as TGTGCCAGCAGCTCCCATCCGGGGGACCTCTCCTCCTACGAGCAGTACTTC.

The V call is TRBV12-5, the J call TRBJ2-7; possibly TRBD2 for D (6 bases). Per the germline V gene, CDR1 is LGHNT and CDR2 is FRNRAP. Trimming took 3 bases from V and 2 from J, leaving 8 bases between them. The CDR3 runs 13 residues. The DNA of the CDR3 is TGTGCTAGTGGTTTCGGGGGTCCCTACGAGCAGTACTTC. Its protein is CASGFGGPYEQYF.

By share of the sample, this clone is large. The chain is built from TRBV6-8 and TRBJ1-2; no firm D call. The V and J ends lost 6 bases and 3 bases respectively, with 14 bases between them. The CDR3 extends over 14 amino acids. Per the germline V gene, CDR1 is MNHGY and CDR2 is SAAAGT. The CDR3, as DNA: TGTGCCAGCAGACTCGAGGGAGTAGACTATGGCTACACCTTC. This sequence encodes CASRLEGVDYGYTF.

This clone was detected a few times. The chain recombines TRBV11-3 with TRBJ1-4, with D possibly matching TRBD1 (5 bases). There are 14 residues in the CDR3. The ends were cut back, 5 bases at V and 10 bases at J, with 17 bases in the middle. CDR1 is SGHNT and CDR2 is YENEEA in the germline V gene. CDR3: CASSHRDGEGKLFF. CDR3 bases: TGTGCCAGCAGCCACCGGGACGGGGAGGGAAAACTGTTTTTT.

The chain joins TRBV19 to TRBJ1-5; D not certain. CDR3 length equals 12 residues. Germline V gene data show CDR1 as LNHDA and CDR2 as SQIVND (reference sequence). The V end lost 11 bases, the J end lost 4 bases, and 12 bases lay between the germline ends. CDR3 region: CAAGRINQPQHF. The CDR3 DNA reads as TGTGCCGCTGGACGGATAAATCAGCCCCAGCATTTT.

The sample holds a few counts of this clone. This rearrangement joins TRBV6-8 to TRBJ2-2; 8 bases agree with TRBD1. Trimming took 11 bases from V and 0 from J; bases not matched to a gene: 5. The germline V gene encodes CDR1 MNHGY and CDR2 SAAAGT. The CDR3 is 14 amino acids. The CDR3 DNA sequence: TGTGCCGTCTTGACAGGGGCGAACACCGGGGAGCTGTTTTTT. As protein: CAVLTGANTGELFF.

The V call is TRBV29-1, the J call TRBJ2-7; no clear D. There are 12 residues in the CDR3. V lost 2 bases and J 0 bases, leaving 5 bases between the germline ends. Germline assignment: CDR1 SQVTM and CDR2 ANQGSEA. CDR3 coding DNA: TGCAGCGTTGAATCTATCTCCTACGAGCAGTACTTC. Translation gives CSVESISYEQYF.

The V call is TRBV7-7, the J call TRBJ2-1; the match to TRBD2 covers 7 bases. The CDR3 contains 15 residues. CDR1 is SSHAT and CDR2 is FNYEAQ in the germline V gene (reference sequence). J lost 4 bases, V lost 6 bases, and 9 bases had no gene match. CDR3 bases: TGTGCCAGCAGAGAGCGGGGTGGGGGTTACAATGAGCAGTTCTTC. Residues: CASRERGGGYNEQFF.

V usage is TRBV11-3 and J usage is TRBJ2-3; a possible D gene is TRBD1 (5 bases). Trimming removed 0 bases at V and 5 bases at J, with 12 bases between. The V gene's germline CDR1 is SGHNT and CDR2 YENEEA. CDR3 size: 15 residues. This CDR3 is CASSLDLGHRDTQYF. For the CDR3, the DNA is TGTGCCAGCAGCTTAGATTTAGGACACCGAGATACGCAGTATTTT.

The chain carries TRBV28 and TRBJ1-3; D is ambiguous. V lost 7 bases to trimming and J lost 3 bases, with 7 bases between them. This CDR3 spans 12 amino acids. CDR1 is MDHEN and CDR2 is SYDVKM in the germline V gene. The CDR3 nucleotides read TGTGCCAGCAAGACGGTTGGAAACACCATATATTTT. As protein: CASKTVGNTIYF.

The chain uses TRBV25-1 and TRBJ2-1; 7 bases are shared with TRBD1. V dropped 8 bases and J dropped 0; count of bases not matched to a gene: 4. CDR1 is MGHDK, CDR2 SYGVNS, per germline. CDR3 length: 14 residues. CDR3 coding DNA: TGTGCCAGCCAGGGACAGACCTCCTACAATGAGCAGTTCTTC. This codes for CASQGQTSYNEQFF.

CDR3 in amino acids: CASSPGGTSGKETQYF. The DNA of the CDR3 is TGTGCCAGCTCACCAGGGGGGACTAGCGGGAAAGAGACCCAGTACTTC. This chain uses TRBV18 with TRBJ2-5, with TRBD2 identical over 13 bases. The germline V gene encodes CDR1 KGHSH and CDR2 LQKENI. V shed 2 bases, J shed 3 bases, and the junction held 3 bases outside the gene matches. The CDR3 covers 16 residues. Full variable domain (missing parts from reference TRBV18 and TRBJ2-5): NAGVMQNPRHLVRRRGQEARLRCSPMKGHSHVYWYRQLPEEGLKFMVYLQKENIIDESGMPKERFSAEFPKEGPSILRIQQVVRGDSAAYFCASSPGGTSGKETQYFGPGTRLLVL.

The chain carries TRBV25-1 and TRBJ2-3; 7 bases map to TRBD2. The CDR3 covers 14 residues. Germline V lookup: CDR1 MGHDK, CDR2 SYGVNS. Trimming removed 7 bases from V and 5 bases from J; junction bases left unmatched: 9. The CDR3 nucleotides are TGTGCCAGCAACCAGCGGGGACCAGGAGATACGCAGTATTTT. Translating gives CASNQRGPGDTQYF.

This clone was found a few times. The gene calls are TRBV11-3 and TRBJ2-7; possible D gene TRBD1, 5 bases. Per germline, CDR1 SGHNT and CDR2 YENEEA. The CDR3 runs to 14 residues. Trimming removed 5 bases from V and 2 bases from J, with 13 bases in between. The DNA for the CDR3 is TGTGCCAGCAGCCCCCAGGGTGGACCCTACGAGCAGTACTTC. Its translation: CASSPQGGPYEQYF. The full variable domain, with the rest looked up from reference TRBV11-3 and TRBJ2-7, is EAGVVQSPRYKIIEKKQPVAFWCNPISGHNTLYWYLQNLGQGPELLIRYENEEAVDDSQLPKDRFSAERLKGVDSTLKIQPAELGDSAVYLCASSPQGGPYEQYFGPGTRLTVT.

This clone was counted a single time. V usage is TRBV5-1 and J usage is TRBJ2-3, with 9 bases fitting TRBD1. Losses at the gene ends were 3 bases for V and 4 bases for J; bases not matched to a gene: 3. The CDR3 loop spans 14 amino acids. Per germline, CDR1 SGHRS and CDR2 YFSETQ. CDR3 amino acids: CASSWGQGADTQYF. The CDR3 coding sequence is TGCGCCAGCAGCTGGGGACAGGGAGCAGATACGCAGTATTTT.

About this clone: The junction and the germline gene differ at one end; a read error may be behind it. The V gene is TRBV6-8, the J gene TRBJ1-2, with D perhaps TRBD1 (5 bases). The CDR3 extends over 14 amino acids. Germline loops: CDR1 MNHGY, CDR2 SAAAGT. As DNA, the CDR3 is TGTGCCAGCACCGAGAGGGGCGAGAACTCTGGCTACACCTTC. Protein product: CASTERGENSGYTF.